This T cell receptor (beta chain) is from a study of vaccination effects on CD4 cells after COVID-19. Profiling relied on immunoSEQ multiplex PCR, and the TCRdb table lists in-frame clones only, not all of them. Here the sample spans 25,000 to 30,000 clones, roughly 80% being singletons. As concerns this clone: Its antigen is currently unknown.

There are 13 residues in the CDR3. CDR1 is MNHEY and CDR2 is SVGAGI in the germline V gene. Trimming pared 2 bases from V and 6 bases from J, leaving 10 bases between. ViraFEST used viral peptide pools to expand antigen-specific CD4+ T cells before sequencing. Once cultured for more than nine days, the cells underwent separation to obtain CD4+ T cells. Two-dose vaccination with either BNT162b2 or mRNA-1273 was given to the participants. The vaccine recipients had no prior SARS-CoV-2 infection, with negative nucleocapsid antibodies. Some 2 million PBMC were seeded per well and grown in the presence of roughly 10 IU/ml IL-2 and 8.5 to 10 ug/ml peptides.

The V and J genes are TRBV6-5 and TRBJ1-2; the D gene is possibly TRBD1 (6 bases). The sequenced sample was CD4+ T cells from PBMCs cultured with SARS-CoV-2 spike peptides, obtained after COVID-19 vaccination. The receptor was derived from a human donor who received a COVID-19 vaccine. Some clones in this sample may be carry-over from other donors' samples. The CDR3, as DNA: TGTGCCAGCAGTTACGAGGGGGAACATGGCTACACCTTC. Translation gives CASSYEGEHGYTF.